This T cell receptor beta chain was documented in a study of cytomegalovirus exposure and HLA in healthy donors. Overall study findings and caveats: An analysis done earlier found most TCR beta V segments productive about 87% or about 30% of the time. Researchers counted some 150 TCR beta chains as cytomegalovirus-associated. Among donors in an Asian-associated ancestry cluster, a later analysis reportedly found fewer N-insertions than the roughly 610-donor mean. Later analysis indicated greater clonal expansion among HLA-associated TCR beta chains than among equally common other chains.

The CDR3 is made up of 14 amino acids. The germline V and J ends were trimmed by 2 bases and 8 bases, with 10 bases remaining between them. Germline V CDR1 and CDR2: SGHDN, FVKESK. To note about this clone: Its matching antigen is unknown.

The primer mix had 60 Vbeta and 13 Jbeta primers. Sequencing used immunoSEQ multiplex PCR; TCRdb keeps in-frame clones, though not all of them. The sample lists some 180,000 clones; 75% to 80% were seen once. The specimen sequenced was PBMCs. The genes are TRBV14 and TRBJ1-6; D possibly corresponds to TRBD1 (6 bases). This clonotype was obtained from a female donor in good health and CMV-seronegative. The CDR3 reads CASSQRTEHSPLHF. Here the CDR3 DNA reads TGTGCCAGCAGCCAAAGGACAGAGCATTCACCCCTCCACTTT.